This T cell receptor beta chain derives from a study of T-cell reconstitution after alpha-beta-depleted transplantation in children. Overall study findings and caveats: T cells produced anew were the main source of T-cell counts and diversity one year after transplant. About two months after transplant, alpha-beta T cells reportedly came from several hundred expanded graft clones.

This sample's TCRbeta library carried unique molecular identifier barcodes. TCRdb re-called the PCR reads through MiXCR, storing one row per CDR3 protein. Of 500,000 to 650,000 distinct CDR3 sequences listed, around 10% are singletons. This clonotype was counted a few times. Antigen specificity is unknown. Trimming took off 4 bases at V and 6 bases at J, with 17 bases between the two ends. Germline V CDR1 and CDR2: SGHRS, YFSETQ. The CDR3 covers 14 residues. The rearrangement joins TRBV5-1 to TRBJ2-7; maybe TRBD1 (7 bases). This receptor was obtained from a female patient aged 2-15 years who had a stem cell transplant for aplastic anemia, so the T cells may come from the graft donor. The starting material was PBMCs, mostly from graft donor cells, obtained 180 days after TCRalphabeta/CD19-depleted stem cell transplant. The CDR3 DNA is TGCGCCAGCAGCAGGGCGGGGACAGACACCGAGCAGTACGTC. It specifies CASSRAGTDTEQYV.